The 10 T cell receptor beta chains below were found in one sample sequenced in a study of spatial heterogeneity in lung cancer. Stated time point: sample taken at primary tumor resection. Unsorted tumor, nontumor lung tissue or cryopreserved PBMC supplied the whole RNA. TCRdb called the 5' RACE reads again in MiXCR, with one record for every CDR3 protein. The sample holds about 6,900 distinct CDR3 sequences, approximately 3.8% seen once. The sequenced sample was normal lung tissue next to the tumor, obtained at surgery. These receptors were taken from a female donor with early-stage non-small cell lung cancer.

This clonotype was observed many times. Within a library made for alpha chains, this beta chain is off target, and its count is uninformative. The chain has TRBV5-1 and TRBJ2-6; D call uncertain. V shed 3 bases and J shed 2 bases, with 3 bases lying between them. CDR1 is SGHRS, CDR2 YFSETQ, per germline. There are 13 residues in the CDR3. The CDR3 reads CASSSAGANVLTF. The CDR3, as DNA: TGCGCCAGCAGCTCCGCTGGGGCCAACGTCCTGACTTTC.

On this clonotype itself: The library was built for alpha chains, so this beta chain is an off-target read and its size means little. This chain uses TRBV3-1 with TRBJ2-3; 10 bases map to TRBD2. With V trimmed by 4 bases and J by 8 bases, 9 bases remained unmatched. Germline V gives CDR1 LGHDT, CDR2 YNNKEL (reference sequence). The CDR3 is 15 residues long. The CDR3: CASSPLAGEAGTQYF. DNA of the CDR3: TGTGCCAGCAGCCCCCTAGCGGGGGAGGCGGGTACGCAGTATTTT.

By share, this clonotype counts as medium-sized. Being off target in a library aimed at alpha chains, this beta chain has a size of little meaning. V and J are TRBV29-1 and TRBJ2-3; 12 bases are shared with TRBD2. The V gene's germline CDR1 is SQVTM and CDR2 ANQGSEA. The ends lost 6 bases at V and 6 bases at J; junction bases unmatched: 10. This CDR3 is 15 amino acids long. The CDR3 sequence is CSVGLAGGPLDTQYF. The CDR3 coding sequence is TGCAGCGTGGGCCTAGCGGGGGGGCCCCTTGATACGCAGTATTTT.

Relative to its sample, this clonotype is medium-sized. For a library built for alpha chains, this beta chain is a stray read; little rests on its size. The chain joins TRBV14 to TRBJ1-6; no reliable D call. Germline CDR1 and CDR2: SGHDN and FVKESK. V dropped 5 bases and J dropped 6 bases, with 8 bases sitting between them. CDR3 length equals 13 residues. The CDR3 reads CASSGFSNSPLHF. The CDR3 DNA sequence: TGTGCCAGCAGCGGTTTCAGTAATTCACCCCTCCACTTT.

This clonotype was seen ten or more times. This beta chain is an off-target read within a library intended for alpha chains, so its frequency means little. V is TRBV18 and J is TRBJ2-3; TRBD1 matches at 10 bases. The ends lost 3 bases at V and 0 bases at J; junction bases unmatched: 9. CDR1 is KGHSH, CDR2 LQKENI, per germline. The CDR3 covers 18 residues. CDR3 in DNA: TGTGCCAGCTCACCGACGGGACAGGGGACTCCTAGCACAGATACGCAGTATTTT. Translation gives CASSPTGQGTPSTDTQYF.

This clonotype has more than one count but fewer than ten. The library was prepared for alpha chains; this beta chain is a stray read, so its frequency means little. The rearrangement joins TRBV30 to TRBJ2-1; 11 bases map to TRBD2. CDR3 length equals 15 residues. CDR1 is GTSNPN and CDR2 is SVGIG in the germline V gene (reference sequence). V lost 6 bases to trimming and J lost 4 bases; unmatched junction nucleotides: 8. This CDR3 reads CACTTSSGGYNEQFF. The CDR3 nucleotides are TGTGCCTGCACAACCTCTAGCGGGGGGTACAATGAGCAGTTCTTC.

This clonotype was counted a few times. This beta chain appears as a stray read in a library generated for alpha chains; its size is not informative. The chain couples TRBV6-1 to TRBJ1-2; no firm D call. Trimming removed 5 bases from V and 0 bases from J, with 16 bases in between. This CDR3 contains 16 residues. Germline CDR1 MNHNS, CDR2 SASEGT. In DNA form, the CDR3 reads TGTGCCAGCAGTCCCACCCCCCAGATTACTAACTATGGCTACACCTTC. This codes for CASSPTPQITNYGYTF.

This clonotype was observed many times. For a library built for alpha chains, this beta chain is a stray read; little rests on its size. The V gene is TRBV7-2, the J gene TRBJ2-5; D not certain. This CDR3 region has 15 residues. The V gene lost 2 bases and the J gene lost 0 bases, with 10 bases spanning the gap. The V gene's germline CDR1 is SGHTA and CDR2 FQGNSA. The CDR3 sequence is CASSLQKDHQETQYF. The DNA of the CDR3 is TGTGCCAGCAGCTTACAGAAGGACCACCAAGAGACCCAGTACTTC.

This clonotype came up many times. This beta chain slipped into a library made for alpha chains as a stray read, so its size is not meaningful. V and J are TRBV5-1 and TRBJ2-2; D may be TRBD1 (8 bases). Trimming took 4 bases from V and 5 from J, leaving 27 bases between them. The CDR3 is made up of 19 amino acids. Germline CDR1 SGHRS, CDR2 YFSETQ. CDR3 protein: CASSIRATGEGSWTGELFF. CDR3 DNA sequence: TGCGCCAGCAGCATACGAGCGACAGGGGAGGGTTCCTGGACCGGGGAGCTGTTTTTT.

This clonotype was observed many times. Little can be read into the size of this beta chain, an off-target read in a library designed for alpha chains. The CDR3 bases are TGCAGCGTTGTTTGGTCCCTTGGGGGCTACACCTTC. Its protein is CSVVWSLGGYTF. V and J are TRBV29-1 and TRBJ1-2; no reliable D call. The CDR3 sequence is 12 residues long. Germline assignment: CDR1 SQVTM and CDR2 ANQGSEA. The V gene lost 4 bases and the J gene lost 8 bases, with 14 bases spanning the gap.